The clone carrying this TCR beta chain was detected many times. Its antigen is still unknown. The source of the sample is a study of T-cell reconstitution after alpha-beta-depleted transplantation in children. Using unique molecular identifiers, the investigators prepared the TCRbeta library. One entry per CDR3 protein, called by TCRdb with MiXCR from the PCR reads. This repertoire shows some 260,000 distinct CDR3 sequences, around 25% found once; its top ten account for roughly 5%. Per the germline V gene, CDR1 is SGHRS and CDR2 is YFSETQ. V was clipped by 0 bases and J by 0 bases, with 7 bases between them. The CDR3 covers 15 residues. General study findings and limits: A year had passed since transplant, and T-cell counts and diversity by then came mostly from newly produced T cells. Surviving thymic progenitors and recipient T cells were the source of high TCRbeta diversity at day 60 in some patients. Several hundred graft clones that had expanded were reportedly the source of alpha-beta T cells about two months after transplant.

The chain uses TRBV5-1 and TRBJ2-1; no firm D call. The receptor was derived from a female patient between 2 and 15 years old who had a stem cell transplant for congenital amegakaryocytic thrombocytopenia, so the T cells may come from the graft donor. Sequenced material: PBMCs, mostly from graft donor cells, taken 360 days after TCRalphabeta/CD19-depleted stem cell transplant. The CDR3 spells CASSLAARSYNEQFF. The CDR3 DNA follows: TGCGCCAGCAGCTTGGCCGCTCGCTCCTACAATGAGCAGTTCTTC.